The rows below give T cell receptor beta chains drawn from one sample of a study of blood T cells in healthy people across ages. TCRdb reprocessed the 5' RACE reads via MiXCR and lists one record per CDR3 protein. The sample includes around 970,000 distinct CDR3 sequences, approximately 50% of them seen just once. Sample: blood. The receptors shown here come from a woman aged 55 to 70 in good health. The CDR3 runs from the conserved cysteine through the conserved F or W. Each record gives: clone size, J gene, V gene, D gene, CDR3 protein, CDR3 DNA. D genes are given only for firm matches. The size of a clone is reported for some rows only, either as once, few or many, or as a class for expanded clones.

>NA|TRBJ1-2|TRBV6-5|NA
CASSSGGLGYTF
TGTGCCAGCAGTTCCGGGGGGTTAGGCTACACCTTC
>NA|TRBJ1-5|TRBV6-1|NA
CASRTSRGAYQPQHF
TGTGCCAGCCGTACAAGCCGGGGGGCGTATCAGCCCCAGCATTTT
>few|TRBJ1-5|TRBV6-1|NA
CASSDRTHSNQPQHF
TGTGCCAGCAGCGACAGGACCCATAGCAATCAGCCCCAGCATTTT
>NA|TRBJ2-3|TRBV7-9|NA
CASSLVEGYGPSTDTQYF
TGTGCCAGCAGCTTAGTTGAAGGGTACGGACCTAGCACAGATACGCAGTATTTT
>few|TRBJ2-5|TRBV12-3/TRBV12-4|TRBD2
CATRWTSGRGGAETQYF
TGTGCCACCCGGTGGACTAGCGGGAGAGGAGGGGCAGAGACCCAGTACTTC
>NA|TRBJ2-5|TRBV4-2|TRBD1
CASSNRDSAAQETQYF
TGTGCCAGCAGCAACCGGGACAGCGCAGCCCAAGAGACCCAGTACTTC
>NA|TRBJ2-1|TRBV28|NA
CASSLILVASNNEQFF
TGTGCCAGCAGTTTAATCCTAGTAGCGTCTAACAATGAGCAGTTCTTC
>NA|TRBJ2-7|TRBV27|NA
CASSLSKYSNEQYF
TGTGCCAGCAGTTTATCGAAGTACAGCAACGAGCAGTACTTC
>NA|TRBJ2-3|TRBV18|NA
CASSPGTQSTDTQYF
TGTGCCAGCTCACCCGGGACACAAAGCACAGATACGCAGTATTTT
>NA|TRBJ2-3|TRBV6-4|NA
CASSDSRGPAPDTQYF
TGTGCCAGCAGTGACTCTCGGGGTCCTGCCCCAGATACGCAGTATTTT
>once|TRBJ2-1|TRBV20-1|TRBD2
CGARDPGLHYNEQFF
TGCGGTGCTAGAGATCCGGGACTACACTACAATGAGCAGTTCTTC
>few|TRBJ2-1|TRBV29-1|TRBD2
CSVGGGLANEQFF
TGCAGCGTTGGAGGGGGACTAGCGAATGAGCAGTTCTTC
>few|TRBJ2-1|TRBV27|TRBD2
CASSYGLAGSNEQFF
TGTGCCAGCAGTTATGGACTAGCGGGGTCAAATGAGCAGTTCTTC
>NA|TRBJ2-3|TRBV27|TRBD2
CASRQGRALAADTQYF
TGTGCCAGCCGACAAGGTCGGGCCCTAGCGGCAGATACGCAGTATTTT
>few|TRBJ2-5|TRBV4-3|NA
CASSQDPGQQETQYF
TGCGCCAGCAGCCAAGATCCCGGACAGCAAGAGACCCAGTACTTC
>NA|TRBJ1-2|TRBV18|NA
CASSLERGVRGYTF
TGTGCCAGCTCTCTGGAGAGAGGGGTCCGTGGCTACACCTTC
>NA|TRBJ2-1|TRBV29-1|TRBD2
CSVESLAGNNEQFF
TGCAGCGTTGAAAGTCTAGCGGGGAACAATGAGCAGTTCTTC
>NA|TRBJ2-7|TRBV4-1|NA
CASSQEAPGAPVYEQYF
TGCGCCAGCAGCCAAGAGGCCCCGGGGGCTCCCGTTTACGAGCAGTACTTC
>NA|TRBJ2-7|TRBV7-8|TRBD2
CASSLARGNSYEQYF
TGTGCCAGCAGCTTAGCGCGGGGGAACTCCTACGAGCAGTACTTC
>NA|TRBJ2-3|TRBV12-3/TRBV12-4|TRBD1
CASSKQGAIVTDTQYF
TGTGCCAGCAGCAAACAGGGGGCTATTGTCACAGATACGCAGTATTTT
>NA|TRBJ2-3|TRBV20-1|TRBD2
CSASLAGFTDTQYF
TGCAGTGCTAGTCTAGCGGGATTCACAGATACGCAGTATTTT
>once|TRBJ1-2|TRBV29-1|TRBD1
CSVARDSGHYGYTF
TGCAGCGTTGCGAGGGACAGTGGTCACTATGGCTACACCTTC
>NA|TRBJ2-7|TRBV7-6|NA
CAPSLLSRDAYEQYF
TGTGCCCCCAGCTTATTATCCAGGGACGCCTACGAGCAGTACTTC
>few|TRBJ1-2|TRBV25-1|NA
CASSGTALGGYGYTF
TGTGCCAGCAGTGGGACAGCCCTCGGGGGCTATGGCTACACCTTC
>NA|TRBJ2-5|TRBV27|TRBD2
CASSSSGRGQETQYF
TGTGCCAGCAGTTCTAGCGGGAGGGGACAAGAGACCCAGTACTTC
>NA|TRBJ2-7|TRBV6-1|NA
CASSEAWRGTYEQYF
TGTGCCAGCAGTGAAGCGTGGCGGGGTACCTACGAGCAGTACTTC
>NA|TRBJ2-5|TRBV20-1|TRBD2
CSARYAAGAGFEQYF
TGCAGTGCTAGATACGCAGCGGGAGCGGGTTTTGAGCAGTACTTC
>NA|TRBJ2-5|TRBV11-2|NA
CASSLIARDTTKETQYF
TGTGCCAGCAGCTTAATCGCCCGGGACACGACGAAAGAGACCCAGTACTTC
>NA|TRBJ2-1|TRBV28|NA
CASSGWGGNEQFF
TGTGCCAGCAGCGGATGGGGCGGCAATGAGCAGTTCTTC
>NA|TRBJ1-1|TRBV6-5|TRBD1
CASSYGQGHTEAFF
TGTGCCAGCAGTTACGGACAGGGGCACACTGAAGCTTTCTTT
>once|TRBJ2-6|TRBV10-3|TRBD1
CAIMRTGVGEGTNVLTF
TGTGCCATCATGCGGACAGGGGTGGGAGAAGGGACCAACGTCCTGACTTTC
>NA|TRBJ2-2|TRBV5-1|TRBD2
CASRQTSGTLWNTGELFF
TGCGCCAGCAGACAGACTAGCGGGACATTGTGGAACACCGGGGAGCTGTTTTTT
>few|TRBJ1-4|TRBV11-2|TRBD1
CASSFTGVKANEKLFF
TGTGCCAGCAGCTTTACAGGGGTTAAAGCAAATGAAAAACTGTTTTTT
>few|TRBJ2-5|TRBV7-2|NA
CASEGVVSNEQYF
TGTGCCAGCGAGGGGGTTGTAAGCAATGAGCAGTACTTC
>few|TRBJ2-4|TRBV6-2/TRBV6-3|NA
CASSQIKGYKNIQYF
TGTGCCAGCAGTCAAATCAAGGGTTACAAAAACATTCAGTACTTC